Below are 6 T cell receptor beta chains sequenced from a single sample in a study of vaccination and CD4 T cells after COVID-19 (dated by TCRdb to the early 2020s). These receptors lack a known antigen. The library came from PCR. Sequencing relied on an Illumina iSeq 100. TCR sequencing of DNA from cultured CD4+ T cells used the Oncomine TCR Beta short-read assay at the Johns Hopkins FTIC core. Clones were called with MiXCR by TCRdb after fastp trimmed the public reads at Q25, and only in-frame beta chains were retained. Each CDR3 protein gets just one entry, which takes the most common genes and DNA from the rows behind it. In this sample the table shows 16,000 or so distinct CDR3 sequences, around 72% of which occur a single time. Clones ranked in the top ten supply 8.5% to 10% of the sample. The treatment or condition label for this specimen denotes: roughly 11-day PBMC culture with coronavirus spike peptide pools or control peptides (ViraFEST assay).

This specimen was CD4+ T cells from blood, cultured in vitro, taken after SARS-CoV-2 vaccination. The receptors shown here come from a human donor who received a COVID-19 vaccine.

The chain has TRBV18 and TRBJ1-6; D is perhaps TRBD1 (5 bases). V was shortened by 3 bases and J by 6 bases, with 27 bases between the two germline ends. Germline V lookup: CDR1 KGHSH, CDR2 LQKENI. The CDR3 length is 20 residues. CDR3 DNA sequence: TGTGCCAGCTCACCGAGATCTGCCGGGGACGCCATAACCTCTAATTCACCCCTCCACTTT. Translation: CASSPRSAGDAITSNSPLHF.

The chain has TRBV6-2 or TRBV6-3 and TRBJ2-5, with D maybe TRBD2 (5 bases). V lost 5 bases to trimming and J lost 5 bases, with 21 bases between them. CDR3 length: 16 amino acids. Germline values: CDR1 MNHEY, CDR2 SVGEGT. The CDR3 DNA sequence: TGTGCCAGCAGTAACCTAGACTACCACCAGTTCGAGACCCAGTACTTC. As protein: CASSNLDYHQFETQYF.

The chain has TRBV12-3 or TRBV12-4 and TRBJ1-6; 9 nucleotides line up with TRBD1. V shed 2 bases and J 6 bases; nucleotides not matched to a gene: 2. The CDR3 consists of 15 residues. CDR3 DNA sequence: TGTGCCAGCAGTTTAAAGGACAGGGGTAATTCACCCCTCCACTTT. The encoded protein is CASSLKDRGNSPLHF.

The V and J genes are TRBV6-1 and TRBJ1-2; 7 bases are shared with TRBD1. CDR3 length equals 16 residues. Germline CDR1 and CDR2: MNHNS and SASEGT. Trimming removed 5 bases from V and 4 bases from J; junction bases left unmatched: 13. CDR3 nucleotides: TGTGCCAGCAGTAATCCGGGACAGCGTCGTGGCTATGGCTACACCTTC. It encodes CASSNPGQRRGYGYTF.

In DNA, the CDR3 is TGCAGTGCTAGAGATTTCAGGGATCAGCCCCAGCATTTT. It codes for CSARDFRDQPQHF. The chain carries TRBV20-1 and TRBJ1-5; D may be TRBD1 (5 bases). V was clipped by 0 bases and J by 5 bases, with 8 bases between them. Germline V gene sequence: CDR1 DFQATT, CDR2 SNEGSKA (reference sequence). The CDR3 covers 13 residues.

The chain has TRBV9 and TRBJ1-2; 7 bases line up with TRBD1. Unmatched junction bases numbered 15, after V lost 1 base and J lost 6 bases. Per germline, CDR1 SGDLS and CDR2 YYNGEE. The CDR3 runs to 17 residues. The CDR3 coding sequence is TGTGCCAGCAGCGTAAGGCCCCGGGACAGCCCTAAGGATGGCTACACCTTC. Its protein product is CASSVRPRDSPKDGYTF.